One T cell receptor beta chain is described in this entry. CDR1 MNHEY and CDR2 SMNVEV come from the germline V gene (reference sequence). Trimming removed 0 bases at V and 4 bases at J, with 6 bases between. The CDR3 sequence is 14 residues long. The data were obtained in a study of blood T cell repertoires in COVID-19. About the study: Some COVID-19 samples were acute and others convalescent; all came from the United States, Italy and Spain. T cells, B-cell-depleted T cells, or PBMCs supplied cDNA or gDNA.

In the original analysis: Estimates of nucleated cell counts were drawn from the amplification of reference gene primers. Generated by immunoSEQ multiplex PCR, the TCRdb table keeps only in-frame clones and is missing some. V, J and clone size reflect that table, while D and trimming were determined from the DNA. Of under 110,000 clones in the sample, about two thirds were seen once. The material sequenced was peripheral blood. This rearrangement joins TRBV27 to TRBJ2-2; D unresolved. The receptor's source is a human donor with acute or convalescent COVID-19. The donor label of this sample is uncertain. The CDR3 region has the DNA TGTGCCAGCAGTTTATCCCGGGTCACCGGGGAGCTGTTTTTT. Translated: CASSLSRVTGELFF.